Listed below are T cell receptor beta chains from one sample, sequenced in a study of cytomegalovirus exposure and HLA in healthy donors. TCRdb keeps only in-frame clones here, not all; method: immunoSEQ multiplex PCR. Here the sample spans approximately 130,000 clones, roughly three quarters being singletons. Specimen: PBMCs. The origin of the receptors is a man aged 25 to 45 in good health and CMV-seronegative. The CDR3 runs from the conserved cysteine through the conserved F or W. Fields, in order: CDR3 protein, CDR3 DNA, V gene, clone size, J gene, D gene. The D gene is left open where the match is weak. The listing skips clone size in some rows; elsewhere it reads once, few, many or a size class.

CSTREALNTEAFF | TGCAGCACCAGGGAGGCATTGAACACTGAAGCTTTCTTT | TRBV29-1 | . | TRBJ1-1 | .
CAWNRVAEAFF | TGTGCCTGGAACAGGGTCGCTGAAGCTTTCTTT | TRBV30 | . | TRBJ1-1 | .
CASSRPPGGEQYF | TGTGCCAGCAGCCGCCCCCCGGGGGGAGAGCAGTACTTC | TRBV7-2 | once | TRBJ2-7 | TRBD2
CASSFTSKETQYF | TGTGCCAGCAGCTTTACTAGTAAAGAGACCCAGTACTTC | TRBV7-8 | . | TRBJ2-5 | .
CASSPDRGDWDTEAFF | TGTGCCAGCAGCCCGGACAGGGGAGATTGGGACACTGAAGCTTTCTTT | TRBV5-4 | once | TRBJ1-1 | TRBD1
CASSPSGQGNTGELFF | TGTGCCAGCAGCCCGAGTGGACAGGGAAACACCGGGGAGCTGTTTTTT | TRBV9 | . | TRBJ2-2 | TRBD1
CASSLSGAGELFF | TGTGCCAGCAGCTTGTCAGGGGCCGGGGAGCTGTTTTTT | TRBV5-8 | few | TRBJ2-2 | .
CAISVKGQGYEQYF | TGTGCCATCAGTGTCAAAGGACAGGGCTACGAGCAGTACTTC | TRBV10-3 | . | TRBJ2-7 | TRBD1
CASSPTSVSTADTQYF | TGTGCCAGCTCACCAACCTCTGTTAGCACTGCAGATACGCAGTATTTT | TRBV18 | . | TRBJ2-3 | .
CASRRTGMGPAFF | TGTGCCAGCAGGAGGACAGGGATGGGGCCAGCTTTCTTT | TRBV5-4 | . | TRBJ1-1 | TRBD1
CASSDDIAGGYEQYF | TGTGCCAGCAGTGATGATATAGCGGGAGGGTACGAGCAGTACTTC | TRBV2 | . | TRBJ2-7 | TRBD2
CASSLGSGGPGNTIYF | TGTGCCAGCAGTTTGGGTTCGGGAGGACCTGGAAACACCATATATTTT | TRBV28 | . | TRBJ1-3 | .
CASSPRGPNTGELFF | TGTGCCAGCAGCCCCAGGGGGCCGAACACCGGGGAGCTGTTTTTT | TRBV7-9 | once | TRBJ2-2 | TRBD1
CASSLEAGALGYNNEQFF | TGTGCTAGCAGCTTAGAAGCGGGGGCCCTGGGGTATAACAATGAGCAGTTCTTC | TRBV7-7 | . | TRBJ2-1 | TRBD2
CASSFPRQGGSNEQFF | TGTGCCAGCAGTTTTCCGCGACAGGGGGGCTCCAATGAGCAGTTCTTC | TRBV28 | . | TRBJ2-1 | TRBD1
CASSPGLAGVYEQYF | TGTGCCAGCAGCCCAGGACTAGCGGGGGTATACGAGCAGTACTTC | TRBV11-1 | . | TRBJ2-7 | TRBD2
CASSLDRAANTEAFF | TGTGCCAGCAGCTTAGACAGGGCGGCGAACACTGAAGCTTTCTTT | TRBV7-9 | . | TRBJ1-1 | .
CASSKSPGTTDTQYF | TGTGCCAGCAGCAAAAGTCCCGGGACAACAGATACGCAGTATTTT | TRBV5-8 | few | TRBJ2-3 | .
CASSPQGTTTNEKLFF | TGTGCCAGCTCACCACAGGGGACTACAACTAATGAAAAACTGTTTTTT | TRBV18 | . | TRBJ1-4 | .
CASSSGTLSGNTIYF | TGTGCCAGCAGTTCCGGGACACTCTCTGGAAACACCATATATTTT | TRBV7-9 | . | TRBJ1-3 | .
CASSLSGAPNEQYF | TGTGCCAGCAGTTTATCGGGGGCGCCGAACGAGCAGTACTTC | TRBV27 | . | TRBJ2-7 | .
CASSATGGSSYEQYF | TGTGCCAGCAGCGCGACAGGGGGGAGCTCCTACGAGCAGTACTTC | TRBV6-5 | . | TRBJ2-7 | TRBD1
CASSEMTSGMHGELFF | TGCGCCAGCAGCGAGATGACTAGCGGGATGCACGGGGAGCTGTTTTTT | TRBV4-1 | . | TRBJ2-2 | TRBD2
CATLQETQYF | TGTGCCACCCTCCAAGAGACCCAGTACTTC | TRBV28 | . | TRBJ2-5 | .
CASSLAFIGVGDTEAFF | TGTGCCAGCAGCTTAGCGTTCATAGGGGTCGGCGACACTGAAGCTTTCTTT | TRBV7-9 | . | TRBJ1-1 | .
CSARQESWAFF | TGCAGTGCCCGACAGGAAAGTTGGGCGTTCTTC | TRBV20-1 | . | TRBJ2-1 | .
CASRQSNQPQHF | TGTGCCAGTCGACAGTCTAATCAGCCCCAGCATTTT | TRBV28 | . | TRBJ1-5 | .